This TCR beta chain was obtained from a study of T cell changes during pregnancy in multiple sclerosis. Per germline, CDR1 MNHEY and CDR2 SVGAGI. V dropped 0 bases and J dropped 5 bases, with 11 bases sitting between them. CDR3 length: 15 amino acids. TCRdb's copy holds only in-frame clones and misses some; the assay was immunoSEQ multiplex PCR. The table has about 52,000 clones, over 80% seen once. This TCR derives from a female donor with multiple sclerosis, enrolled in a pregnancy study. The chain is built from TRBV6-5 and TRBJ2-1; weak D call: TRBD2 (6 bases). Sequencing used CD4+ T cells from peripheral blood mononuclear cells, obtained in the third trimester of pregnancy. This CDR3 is CASSYSRLGNNEQFF. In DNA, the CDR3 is TGTGCCAGCAGTTACTCACGACTAGGTAACAATGAGCAGTTCTTC.